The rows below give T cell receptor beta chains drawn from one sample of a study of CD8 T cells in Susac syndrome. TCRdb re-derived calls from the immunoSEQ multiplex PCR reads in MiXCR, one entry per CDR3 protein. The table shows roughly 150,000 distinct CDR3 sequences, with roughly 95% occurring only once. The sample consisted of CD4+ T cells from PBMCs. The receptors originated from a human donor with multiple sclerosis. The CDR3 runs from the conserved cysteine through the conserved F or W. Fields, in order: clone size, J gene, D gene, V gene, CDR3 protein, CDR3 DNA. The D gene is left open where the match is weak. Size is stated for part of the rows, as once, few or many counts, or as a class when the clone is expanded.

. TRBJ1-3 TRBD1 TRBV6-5 CASSYSTGANSGNTIYF TGTGCCAGCAGTTACTCCACAGGGGCTAACTCTGGAAACACCATATATTTT
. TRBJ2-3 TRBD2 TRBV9 CASTHSGSLGEDTQYF TGTGCCAGCACCCATAGCGGGAGCCTGGGGGAGGATACGCAGTATTTT
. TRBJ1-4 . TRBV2 CASSSGGASKLFF TGTGCCAGCAGTTCCGGGGGCGCGTCAAAACTGTTTTTT
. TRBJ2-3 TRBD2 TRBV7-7 CASSQTSGNTDTQYF TGTGCCAGCAGCCAGACTAGCGGGAACACAGATACGCAGTATTTT
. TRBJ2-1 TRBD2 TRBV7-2 CASSLGREGHEQFF TGTGCCAGCAGCTTAGGCCGGGAGGGTCATGAGCAGTTCTTC
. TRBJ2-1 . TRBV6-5 CASSSKGGGWDEQFF TGTGCCAGCAGTTCCAAGGGGGGGGGATGGGACGAGCAGTTCTTC
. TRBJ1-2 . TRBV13 CASSSPRGLIGYTF TGTGCCAGCAGCTCTCCACGAGGCCTAATTGGCTACACCTTC
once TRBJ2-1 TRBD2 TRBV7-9 CASSQKGLSGSSYNEQFF TGTGCCAGCAGCCAAAAGGGACTCAGCGGGAGCTCCTACAATGAGCAGTTCTTC
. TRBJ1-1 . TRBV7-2 CASRNLGGPSEAFF TGTGCCAGCAGGAATTTGGGCGGACCGTCTGAAGCTTTCTTT
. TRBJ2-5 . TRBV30 CALAIQGETQYF TGTGCCTTGGCCATTCAGGGGGAGACCCAGTACTTC
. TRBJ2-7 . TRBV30 CAWRREGGGRSFEQYF TGTGCCTGGAGGAGGGAAGGAGGGGGTCGTTCTTTCGAGCAGTACTTC
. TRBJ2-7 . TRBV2 CASSQESYEQYF TGTGCCAGCAGCCAAGAGAGTTACGAGCAGTACTTC
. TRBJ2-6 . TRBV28 CASSPPTGKTGANVLTF TGTGCCAGCAGTCCTCCTACAGGGAAAACTGGGGCCAACGTCCTGACTTTC
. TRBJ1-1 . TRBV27 CASNVDGNTEAFF TGTGCCAGCAACGTTGACGGCAACACTGAAGCTTTCTTT
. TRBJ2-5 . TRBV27 CASSLYGVEETQYF TGTGCCAGCAGTTTATACGGAGTGGAAGAGACCCAGTACTTC
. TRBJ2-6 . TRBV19 CASSIDARASGANVLTF TGTGCCAGTAGTATAGATGCGAGGGCGTCTGGGGCCAACGTCCTGACTTTC
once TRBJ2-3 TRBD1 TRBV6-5 CASSLRDRRTDTQYF TGTGCCAGCAGCCTCCGGGACAGGCGAACAGATACGCAGTATTTT
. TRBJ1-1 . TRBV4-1 CASSISNPRTEAFF TGCGCCAGCAGCATCAGCAACCCTCGCACTGAAGCTTTCTTT
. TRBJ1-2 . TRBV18 CASSPGFGIGYTF TGTGCCAGCTCACCAGGATTTGGGATTGGCTACACCTTC
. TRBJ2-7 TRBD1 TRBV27 CASSRDRAYEQYF TGTGCCAGCAGCCGGGACAGGGCCTACGAGCAGTACTTC
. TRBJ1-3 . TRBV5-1 CASSYRGAGPNSGNTIYF TGCGCCAGCAGCTATCGTGGAGCAGGGCCCAACTCTGGAAACACCATATATTTT
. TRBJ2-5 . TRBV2 CASSEEETQYF TGTGCCAGCAGTGAAGAAGAGACCCAGTACTTC
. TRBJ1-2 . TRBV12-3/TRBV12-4 CASSPTGIGYTF TGTGCCAGCAGCCCGACAGGCATAGGCTACACCTTC
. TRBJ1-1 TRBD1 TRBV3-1 CASSQEDRDRAFF TGTGCCAGCAGCCAAGAAGATAGGGACAGGGCTTTCTTT
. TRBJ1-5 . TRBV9 CASSVARAHSNQPQHF TGTGCCAGCAGCGTAGCGAGGGCACATAGCAATCAGCCCCAGCATTTT
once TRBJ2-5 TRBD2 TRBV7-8 CASGTSGRVQETQYF TGTGCCAGCGGGACTAGCGGGAGGGTTCAAGAGACCCAGTACTTC
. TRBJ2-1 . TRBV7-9 CASSLTNNEQFF TGTGCCAGCAGCTTAACGAACAATGAGCAGTTCTTC
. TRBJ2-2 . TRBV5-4 CASSLGQISNTGELFF TGTGCCAGCAGCTTAGGACAGATAAGCAACACCGGGGAGCTGTTTTTT
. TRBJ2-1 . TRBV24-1 CATSDGGGPSSYNEQFF TGTGCCACCAGTGATGGAGGGGGACCGAGCTCCTACAATGAGCAGTTCTTC
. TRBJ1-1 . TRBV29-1 CSVDHRVSGAAEAFF TGCAGCGTTGACCACAGGGTTTCTGGGGCGGCTGAAGCTTTCTTT
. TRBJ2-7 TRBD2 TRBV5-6 CASSYSASGAYEQYF TGTGCCAGCAGCTATTCGGCTAGCGGCGCCTACGAGCAGTACTTC
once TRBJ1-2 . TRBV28 CASSLDGTVGGGYTF TGTGCCAGCAGTTTAGATGGGACTGTTGGTGGTGGCTACACCTTC
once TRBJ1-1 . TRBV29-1 CSVGRFKDTEAFF TGCAGCGTTGGCCGATTTAAGGACACTGAAGCTTTCTTT
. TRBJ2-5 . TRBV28 CASRRGETQYF TGTGCCAGCAGACGGGGAGAGACCCAGTACTTC
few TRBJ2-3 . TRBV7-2 CASSPFPRYTDTQYF TGTGCCAGCAGCCCCTTTCCCCGCTACACAGATACGCAGTATTTT
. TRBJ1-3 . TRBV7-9 CASSSRDRPSGNTIYF TGTGCCAGCAGCTCCAGGGACCGTCCATCTGGAAACACCATATATTTT
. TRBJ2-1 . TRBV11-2 CASSLGGLNEQFF TGTGCCAGCAGCTTAGGCGGCTTGAATGAGCAGTTCTTC
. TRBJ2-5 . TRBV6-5 CASSNSMSRDTGGTQYF TGTGCCAGCAGCAACTCCATGTCTCGGGACACGGGCGGAACCCAGTACTTC
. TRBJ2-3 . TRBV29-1 CSVRNSGFTDTQYF TGCAGCGTTCGGAATAGCGGATTCACAGATACGCAGTATTTT
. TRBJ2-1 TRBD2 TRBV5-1 CASSLFLAGGNEQFF TGCGCCAGCAGCTTGTTTTTAGCGGGAGGCAATGAGCAGTTCTTC
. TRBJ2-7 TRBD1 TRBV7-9 CASSFGQGEQYF TGTGCCAGCAGCTTTGGACAGGGCGAGCAGTACTTC
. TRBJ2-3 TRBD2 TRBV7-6 CASSATSGRASGNTQYF TGTGCCAGCAGCGCCACTAGCGGGAGGGCCTCGGGCAATACGCAGTATTTT